This T cell receptor (beta chain) was documented in a study of T cell responses to AZD1222 COVID-19 vaccine. General study findings and limits: At baseline, seropositivity was found in only a handful of AZD1222 recipients.

Turning to this clone: No antigen is known for it.

Produced via immunoSEQ multiplex PCR; TCRdb's table is partial and in-frame only. Among approximately 140,000 clones listed, roughly nine tenths were seen once. This material consisted of peripheral blood, taken on day 0 of AZD1222 vaccination. This receptor was taken from an adult in good health.

CDR3 protein: CASSQDLARNYGYTF. The CDR3, as DNA: TGCGCCAGCAGCCAAGATCTGGCCAGAAACTATGGCTACACCTTC. The chain links TRBV4-1 to TRBJ1-2; no definite D call. The CDR3 has 15 residues. V lost 0 bases and J 2 bases, leaving 10 bases between the germline ends. Per germline, CDR1 MGHRA and CDR2 YSYEKL.